Following are 12 T cell receptor beta chains from one sample sequenced in a study of early stage breast cancer tumors. The protocol was immunoSEQ multiplex PCR, while the TCRdb copy is restricted to in-frame clones and leaves out a portion. The table includes some 8,000 clones, roughly 80% detected once. Sequencing input: normal breast tissue next to the tumor. The receptors derive from a person between 55 and 70 years old with breast cancer.

The chain recombines TRBV27 with TRBJ2-3, with D tentatively TRBD1 or TRBD2 (5 bases each). This CDR3 comprises 13 residues. CDR1 MNHEY and CDR2 SMNVEV come from the germline V gene (reference sequence). The ends were cut back, 3 bases at V and 7 bases at J, with 11 bases in the middle. DNA for the CDR3: TGTGCCAGCAGTTTGGGGGTCAAATATACGCAGTATTTT. This gives the protein CASSLGVKYTQYF.

This sequence joins TRBV2 and TRBJ1-2; 7 bases align to TRBD1. CDR1 SNHLY and CDR2 FYNNEI come from the germline V gene. V trimming: 6 bases; J trimming: 4 bases; junction bases outside the gene matches: 8. The CDR3 sequence is 14 residues long. CDR3 bases: TGTGCCAGCAGGGGCGGACAGGCGACCTATGGCTACACCTTC. It specifies CASRGGQATYGYTF.

By share of the sample, this clone is medium-sized (0.01 to 0.1%). The chain recombines TRBV5-6 with TRBJ1-2; D gene ambiguous. This CDR3 contains 15 residues. Germline V lookup: CDR1 SGHDT, CDR2 YYEEEE. The V end lost 4 bases, the J end lost 2 bases, and 15 bases lay between the germline ends. As DNA, the CDR3 is TGTGCCAGCAGCGTTTGGCCCACAGCCAACTATGGCTACACCTTC. This sequence encodes CASSVWPTANYGYTF.

The chain links TRBV6-6 to TRBJ1-5; D is unclear. Germline assignment: CDR1 MNHNY and CDR2 SVGAGI (reference sequence). This CDR3 comprises 13 residues. V lost 2 bases, J lost 7 bases, and 9 bases lay in between. DNA for the CDR3: TGTGCCAGCAGTTACAGGGATGGACAGCCCCAGCATTTT. It encodes CASSYRDGQPQHF.

The chain recombines TRBV18 with TRBJ1-6, with 9 bases fitting TRBD1. The CDR3 is 15 amino acids. CDR1 KGHSH and CDR2 LQKENI come from the germline V gene. With V trimmed by 3 bases and J by 9 bases, 6 bases remained unmatched. CDR3 sequence: CASSPTGQGSSPLHF. The CDR3 DNA reads as TGTGCCAGCTCACCTACGGGACAGGGAAGTTCACCCCTCCACTTT.

This clone was picked up one time. The CDR3 DNA reads TGTGCCAGCGGGGAAAGTTACAACTATGGCTACACCTTC. It encodes CASGESYNYGYTF. V usage is TRBV6-5 and J usage is TRBJ1-2; D is ambiguous. Germline lookup yields CDR1 MNHEY and CDR2 SVGAGI. The CDR3 length is 13 residues. V was shortened by 8 bases and J by 2 bases, with 12 bases between the two germline ends.

The V call is TRBV9, the J call TRBJ1-3; D is uncertain. CDR1 SGDLS and CDR2 YYNGEE come from the germline V gene. The CDR3 is 15 residues long. Trimming removed 0 bases from V and 4 bases from J, with 11 bases in between. CDR3 amino acids: CASSVGATGGNTIYF. The CDR3 DNA follows: TGTGCCAGCAGCGTAGGAGCGACGGGCGGAAACACCATATATTTT.

This rearrangement joins TRBV9 to TRBJ2-6; D might be TRBD1 or TRBD2, each matching 5 bases. Germline CDR1 and CDR2: SGDLS and YYNGEE. V was pared by 0 bases and J by 0 bases, with 13 bases between. The CDR3 spans 18 residues. The CDR3 sequence: CASSVERGYLSGANVLTF. DNA for the CDR3: TGTGCCAGCAGCGTAGAGAGGGGATACCTCTCTGGGGCCAACGTCCTGACTTTC.

V is TRBV7-2 and J is TRBJ2-5; 7 positions agree with TRBD2. The germline V gene has CDR1 SGHTA and CDR2 FQGNSA. The junction had 5 bases not matched to a gene; V was cut back by 3 bases and J by 4 bases. The CDR3 has 14 residues. The CDR3 DNA sequence: TGTGCCAGCAGCTTGGGGGGGTTGGTAGAGACCCAGTACTTC. It is translated as CASSLGGLVETQYF.

The chain has TRBV2 and TRBJ1-6; TRBD1 matches at 8 bases. This CDR3 has 15 amino acids. The germline V gene encodes CDR1 SNHLY and CDR2 FYNNEI. V was pared by 6 bases and J by 14 bases, with 15 bases of the junction left unmatched. In DNA, the CDR3 is TGTGCCAGCAGCGCAGGGGGCTACTCTCTAAAGGCCCTCCACTTT. Residues: CASSAGGYSLKALHF.

The chain has TRBV5-5 and TRBJ1-6; TRBD1 agrees at 9 bases. The V gene end was trimmed by 4 bases and the J gene end by 9 bases; junction bases not matched to a gene: 14. Germline assignment: CDR1 SGHKS and CDR2 YYEKEE (reference sequence). The length of the CDR3 is 17 residues. CDR3 region: CASSPGTGWVEASPLHF. Written as DNA, the CDR3 is TGTGCCAGCAGCCCAGGGACAGGGTGGGTCGAAGCTTCACCCCTCCACTTT.

The rearrangement links TRBV5-6 to TRBJ1-1; TRBD1 agrees at 8 bases. V dropped 3 bases and J dropped 4; count of bases not matched to a gene: 8. The CDR3 has 15 amino acids. Germline-derived CDR1 and CDR2 are SGHDT and YYEEEE. CDR3 region: CASSSGSRGRTEAFF. The CDR3 bases are TGTGCCAGCAGCTCCGGGTCCAGGGGGCGCACTGAAGCTTTCTTT.